This section outlines one T cell receptor (beta chain) sequence together with its context. The data originate from a study of blood T cell repertoires in COVID-19. Across the whole study: Acute and convalescent COVID-19 samples came from the United States, Italy and Spain.

V lost 3 bases and J 6 bases, leaving 17 bases between the germline ends. The V gene's germline CDR1 is MNHNY and CDR2 SVGAGI (reference sequence). This CDR3 spans 15 amino acids. The study drew participants aged about 18 to 89 years from some 25 US areas. Original handling: Cell counts per sample came from amplifying reference gene primers. Only in-frame clones appear in the TCRdb table, and some are missing; sequencing was by immunoSEQ multiplex PCR. V, J and clone size are those of that table, while D and trimming were read from the DNA. The sample has roughly 300,000 clones; roughly 88% are singletons.

This TCR derives from a woman aged 40 to 49 with acute COVID-19. The specimen was PBMCs or T cells enriched from blood (not recorded which). V usage is TRBV6-6 and J usage is TRBJ1-2; D is unresolved. The chain's CDR3 is CASSYTDTSGDGYTF. CDR3 DNA sequence: TGTGCCAGCAGTTATACCGACACCTCAGGCGATGGCTACACCTTC.